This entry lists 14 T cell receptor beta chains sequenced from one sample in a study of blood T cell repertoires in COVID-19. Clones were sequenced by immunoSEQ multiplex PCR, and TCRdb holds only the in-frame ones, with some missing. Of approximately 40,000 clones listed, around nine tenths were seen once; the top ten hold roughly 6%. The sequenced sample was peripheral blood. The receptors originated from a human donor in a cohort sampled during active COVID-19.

DNA of the CDR3: TGTGCCAGCAGTCGCGGGAGCTCCTATAATTCACCCCTCCACTTT. The encoded protein is CASSRGSSYNSPLHF. The V call is TRBV6-5, the J call TRBJ1-6; D not resolved. This CDR3 has 15 amino acids. From germline, CDR1 is MNHEY and CDR2 SVGAGI. V lost 5 bases, J lost 0 bases, and 8 bases lay in between.

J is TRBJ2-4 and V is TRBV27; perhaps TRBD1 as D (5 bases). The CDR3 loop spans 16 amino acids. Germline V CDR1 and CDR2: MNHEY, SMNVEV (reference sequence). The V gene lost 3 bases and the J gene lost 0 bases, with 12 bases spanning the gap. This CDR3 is CASSFQGGEAKNIQYF. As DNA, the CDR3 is TGTGCCAGCAGTTTCCAGGGTGGGGAAGCCAAAAACATTCAGTACTTC.

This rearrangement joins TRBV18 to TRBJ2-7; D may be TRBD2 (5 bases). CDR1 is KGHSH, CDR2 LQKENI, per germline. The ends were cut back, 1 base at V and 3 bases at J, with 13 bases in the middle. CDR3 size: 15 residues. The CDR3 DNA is TGTGCCAGCTCACCACAGTCTTCGGGGAACTACGAGCAGTACTTC. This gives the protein CASSPQSSGNYEQYF.

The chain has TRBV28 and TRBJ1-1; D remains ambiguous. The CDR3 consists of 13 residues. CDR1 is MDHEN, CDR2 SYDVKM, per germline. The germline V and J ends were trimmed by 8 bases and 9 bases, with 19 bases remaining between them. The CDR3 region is CASRTRGRGQAFF. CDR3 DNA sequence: TGTGCCAGCCGTACGCGGGGTCGAGGTCAAGCTTTCTTT.

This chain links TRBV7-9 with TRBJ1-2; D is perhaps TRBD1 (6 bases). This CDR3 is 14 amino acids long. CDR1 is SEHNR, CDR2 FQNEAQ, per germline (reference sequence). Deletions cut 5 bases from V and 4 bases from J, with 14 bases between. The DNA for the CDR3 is TGTGCCAGCAGCAGAACAGGGCTCGGCTATGGCTACACCTTC. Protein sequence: CASSRTGLGYGYTF.

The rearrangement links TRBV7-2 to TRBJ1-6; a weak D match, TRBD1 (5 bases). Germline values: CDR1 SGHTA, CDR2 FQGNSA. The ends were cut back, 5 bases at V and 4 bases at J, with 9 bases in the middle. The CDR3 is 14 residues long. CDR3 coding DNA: TGTGCCAGCAGCCTGACAGCTTATAATTCACCCCTCCACTTT. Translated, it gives CASSLTAYNSPLHF.

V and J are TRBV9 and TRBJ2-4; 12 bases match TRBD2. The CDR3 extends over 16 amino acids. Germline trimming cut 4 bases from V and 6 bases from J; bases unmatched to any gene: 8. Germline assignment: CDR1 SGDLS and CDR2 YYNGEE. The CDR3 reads CASSPRPGLAGNIQYF. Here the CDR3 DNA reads TGTGCCAGCAGCCCACGGCCGGGACTAGCGGGAAACATTCAGTACTTC.

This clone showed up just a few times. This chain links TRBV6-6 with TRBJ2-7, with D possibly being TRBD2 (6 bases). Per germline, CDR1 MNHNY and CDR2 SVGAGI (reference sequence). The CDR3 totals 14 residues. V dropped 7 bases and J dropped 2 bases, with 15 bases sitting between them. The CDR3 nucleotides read TGTGCCAGCACACCGGCGGGGACGGCCTACGAGCAGTACTTC. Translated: CASTPAGTAYEQYF.

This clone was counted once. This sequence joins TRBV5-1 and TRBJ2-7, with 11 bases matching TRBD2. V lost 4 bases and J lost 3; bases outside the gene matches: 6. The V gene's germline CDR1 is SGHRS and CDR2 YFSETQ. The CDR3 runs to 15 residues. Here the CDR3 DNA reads TGCGCCAGCAGCATCCTAGCGGGGGGAAACTACGAGCAGTACTTC. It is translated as CASSILAGGNYEQYF.

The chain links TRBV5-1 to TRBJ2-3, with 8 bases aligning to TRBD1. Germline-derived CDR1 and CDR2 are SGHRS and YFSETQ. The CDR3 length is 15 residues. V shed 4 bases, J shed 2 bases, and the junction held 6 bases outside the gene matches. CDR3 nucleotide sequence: TGCGCCAGCAGCATCCGGACAGGGAACACAGATACGCAGTATTTT. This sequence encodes CASSIRTGNTDTQYF.

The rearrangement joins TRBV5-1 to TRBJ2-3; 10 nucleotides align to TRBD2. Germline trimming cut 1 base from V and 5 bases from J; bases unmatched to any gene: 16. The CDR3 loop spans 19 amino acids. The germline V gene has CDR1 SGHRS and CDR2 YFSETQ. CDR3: CASSLYGLAANSPGDTQYF. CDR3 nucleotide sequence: TGCGCCAGCAGCTTGTATGGACTAGCGGCGAATTCTCCTGGAGATACGCAGTATTTT.

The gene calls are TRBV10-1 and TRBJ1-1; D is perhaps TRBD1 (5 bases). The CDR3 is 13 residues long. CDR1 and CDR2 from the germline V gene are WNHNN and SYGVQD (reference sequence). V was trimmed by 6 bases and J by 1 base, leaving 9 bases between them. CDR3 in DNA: TGCGCCAGCAGGGCCAGGGAGAACACTGAAGCTTTCTTT. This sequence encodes CASRARENTEAFF.

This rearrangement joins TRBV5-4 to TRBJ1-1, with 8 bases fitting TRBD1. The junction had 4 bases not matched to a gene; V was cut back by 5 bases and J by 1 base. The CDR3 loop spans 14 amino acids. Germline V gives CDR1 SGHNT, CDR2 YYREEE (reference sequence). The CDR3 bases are TGTGCCAGCAGGGACAGGGAAGGGAACACTGAAGCTTTCTTT. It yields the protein CASRDREGNTEAFF.

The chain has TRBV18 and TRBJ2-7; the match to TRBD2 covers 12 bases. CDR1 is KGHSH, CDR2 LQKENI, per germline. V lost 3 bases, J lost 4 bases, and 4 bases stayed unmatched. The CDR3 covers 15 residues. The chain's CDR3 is CASSPEGLAGYEQYF. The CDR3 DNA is TGTGCCAGCTCACCGGAGGGACTAGCGGGTTACGAGCAGTACTTC.